Below, 26 T cell receptor beta chains from the same sample are listed, as sequenced in a study of neoadjuvant anti-PD-1 for oral cavity cancer. The time point here: after neoadjuvant nivolumab, at surgical resection. Data came from immunoSEQ multiplex PCR; TCRdb stores just in-frame clones and leaves some out. This table has about 68,000 clones, roughly 85% appearing once. Specimen: PBMCs, collected after nivolumab (anti-PD-1) treatment. These receptors came from a person aged 40 to 85 with oral cavity squamous cell carcinoma.

The chain combines TRBV5-4 with TRBJ1-3, with D possibly matching TRBD1 (6 bases). Trimming took 0 bases from V and 4 from J, leaving 14 bases between them. Germline V gene data show CDR1 as SGHNT and CDR2 as YYREEE (reference sequence). The CDR3 totals 16 residues. The CDR3 protein is CASSLETGMTGNTIYF. For the CDR3, the DNA is TGTGCCAGCAGCTTGGAAACAGGGATGACGGGAAACACCATATATTTT.

CDR3 in amino acids: CASSQDPQGAGETQYF. The CDR3 bases are TGCGCCAGCAGCCAAGATCCGCAGGGGGCTGGGGAGACCCAGTACTTC. The V call is TRBV4-1, the J call TRBJ2-5; 8 nucleotides line up with TRBD1. The CDR3 has 16 amino acids. Germline CDR1 MGHRA, CDR2 YSYEKL. V was clipped by 0 bases and J by 5 bases; unmatched bases: 8.

This chain links TRBV13 with TRBJ1-4; 7 positions agree with TRBD1. Germline trimming cut 7 bases from V and 5 bases from J; bases unmatched to any gene: 10. Germline lookup yields CDR1 PRHDT and CDR2 FYEKMQ (reference sequence). The CDR3 is 15 residues long. Here the CDR3 DNA reads TGTGCCAGCACCCGAGAGGGGACAGAGAATGAAAAACTGTTTTTT. This sequence encodes CASTREGTENEKLFF.

The J gene is TRBJ2-7, the V gene TRBV30, with 10 nucleotides matching TRBD1. Trimming removed 4 bases from V and 4 bases from J; junction bases left unmatched: 7. The germline V gene has CDR1 GTSNPN and CDR2 SVGIG (reference sequence). The CDR3 consists of 14 residues. The CDR3: CAWTRQGAVYEQYF. As DNA, the CDR3 is TGTGCCTGGACTAGACAGGGGGCGGTTTACGAGCAGTACTTC.

V is TRBV6-6 and J is TRBJ2-1, with D perhaps being TRBD1 or TRBD2 (6 bases each). Trimming stripped 5 bases from V and 5 bases from J, with 19 bases between. Germline lookup yields CDR1 MNHNY and CDR2 SVGAGI (reference sequence). This CDR3 is built from 16 residues. The CDR3 sequence: CASSPMGGASDNEQFF. As DNA, the CDR3 is TGTGCCAGCAGTCCGATGGGGGGCGCTTCAGACAATGAGCAGTTCTTC.

CDR3 DNA sequence: TGTGCCAGCAGCTCTACAGGGAGCGGCTATGGCTACACCTTC. Protein sequence: CASSSTGSGYGYTF. The chain combines TRBV11-2 with TRBJ1-2; D is possibly TRBD1 (6 bases). Germline loops: CDR1 SGHAT, CDR2 FQNNGV. Trimming pared 4 bases from V and 4 bases from J, leaving 13 bases between. The CDR3 consists of 14 residues. Supplemented by reference TRBV11-2 and TRBJ1-2, the full variable domain reads EAGVAQSPRYKIIEKRQSVAFWCNPISGHATLYWYQQILGQGPKLLIQFQNNGVVDDSQLPKDRFSAERLKGVDSTLKIQPAKLEDSAVYLCASSSTGSGYGYTFGSGTRLTVV.

This chain joins TRBV5-1 and TRBJ1-4; no clear D gene. The CDR3 covers 12 residues. The germline gives CDR1 SGHRS, CDR2 YFSETQ. The V and J ends lost 2 bases and 8 bases respectively, with 7 bases between them. CDR3 nucleotide sequence: TGCGCCAGCAGCTTAAATCAAGAAAAACTGTTTTTT. Protein: CASSLNQEKLFF.

V is TRBV5-1 and J is TRBJ2-1, with TRBD2 matching 10 bases. The germline V gene encodes CDR1 SGHRS and CDR2 YFSETQ. CDR3 length equals 15 residues. Losses at the gene ends were 0 bases for V and 6 bases for J; bases not matched to a gene: 3. CDR3 coding DNA: TGCGCCAGCAGCTTGGGACTAGCGGGTATCAATGAGCAGTTCTTC. Translated: CASSLGLAGINEQFF. Based on the CDR3 plus reference TRBV5-1 and TRBJ2-1, the full variable domain is KAGVTQTPRYLIKTRGQQVTLSCSPISGHRSVSWYQQTPGQGLQFLFEYFSETQRNKGNFPGRFSGRQFSNSRSEMNVSTLELGDSALYLCASSLGLAGINEQFFGPGTRLTVL.

The chain uses TRBV19 and TRBJ1-5; D is uncertain. The CDR3 is 12 residues long. Germline-derived CDR1 and CDR2 are LNHDA and SQIVND (reference sequence). V shed 6 bases and J shed 0 bases, with 3 bases lying between them. The CDR3 coding sequence is TGTGCCAGTAGGTATAGCAATCAGCCCCAGCATTTT. Translated, it gives CASRYSNQPQHF.

V and J are TRBV10-3 and TRBJ1-1, with TRBD1 identical over 9 bases. V was pared by 0 bases and J by 0 bases, with 5 bases of the junction left unmatched. This CDR3 has 17 amino acids. Germline CDR1 and CDR2: ENHRY and SYGVKD. Here the CDR3 DNA reads TGTGCCATCAGTGAGTCGTCGGGACAGGGAATGAACACTGAAGCTTTCTTT. It translates to CAISESSGQGMNTEAFF.

This clone was seen a single time. The rearrangement uses TRBV19 and TRBJ1-5, with a weak D call TRBD1 (5 bases). CDR1 and CDR2 (germline): LNHDA, SQIVND (reference sequence). V was trimmed by 1 base and J by 3 bases, leaving 10 bases between them. This CDR3 comprises 15 residues. CDR3 sequence: CASSIGSTANQPQHF. For the CDR3, the DNA is TGTGCCAGTAGTATAGGGTCGACAGCCAATCAGCCCCAGCATTTT.

The chain joins TRBV5-1 to TRBJ1-5; D may be TRBD1 (6 bases). In germline, CDR1 is SGHRS, CDR2 YFSETQ. The CDR3 spans 15 residues. V dropped 4 bases and J dropped 5 bases, with 16 bases sitting between them. DNA of the CDR3: TGCGCCAGCAGCCAAGGAGGGGCAGGGGATCAGCCCCAGCATTTT. As protein: CASSQGGAGDQPQHF.

In regard to this clone: The junction and the germline gene differ at one end; a read error may be behind it. V and J are TRBV7-7 and TRBJ1-1; tentative D call: TRBD1 (6 bases). Germline CDR1 and CDR2: SSHAT and FNYEAQ (reference sequence). This CDR3 is 16 amino acids long. The CDR3 DNA reads TGTGCTAGCAGCTTTGGGACAAATCGGGGTAACACTGAAGCTTTCTTT. It is translated as CASSFGTNRGNTEAFF.

The V call is TRBV25-1, the J call TRBJ2-3, with 9 bases aligning to TRBD2. Trimming removed 4 bases from V and 2 bases from J; junction bases left unmatched: 7. The CDR3 has 16 amino acids. The germline V gene encodes CDR1 MGHDK and CDR2 SYGVNS. The CDR3 sequence: CASSALTSGTTDTQYF. In DNA form, the CDR3 reads TGTGCCAGCAGTGCCCTGACTAGCGGCACCACAGATACGCAGTATTTT.

This sequence joins TRBV5-4 and TRBJ2-1; TRBD2 matches 7 bases. Germline V gene lookup returns CDR1 SGHNT and CDR2 YYREEE (reference sequence). Trimming took 2 bases from V and 6 from J; bases not matched to a gene: 8. The CDR3 is made up of 15 amino acids. The CDR3 loop reads CASSFGGSGGNEQFF. As DNA, the CDR3 is TGTGCCAGCAGCTTCGGCGGGAGTGGGGGCAATGAGCAGTTCTTC.

The V call is TRBV4-1, the J call TRBJ1-5; tentative D call: TRBD1 (6 bases). V was shortened by 0 bases and J by 2 bases, with 11 bases between the two germline ends. The CDR3 sequence is 16 residues long. Germline CDR1 is MGHRA and CDR2 is YSYEKL. The CDR3 coding sequence is TGCGCCAGCAGCCAAGAAGGGGGTAGTGGCAATCAGCCCCAGCATTTT. Translation gives CASSQEGGSGNQPQHF.

V is TRBV19 and J is TRBJ1-2, with 8 positions matching TRBD1. The CDR3 is 13 residues long. CDR1 is LNHDA, CDR2 SQIVND, per germline (reference sequence). V shed 3 bases, J shed 4 bases, and the junction held 1 base outside the gene matches. Written as DNA, the CDR3 is TGTGCCAGTAGTATGGGACAGGCCTATGGCTACACCTTC. It codes for CASSMGQAYGYTF.

This clone is a singleton in its sample. CDR3 residues: CASSYSSGGQYEQYF. In DNA, the CDR3 is TGTGCCAGCAGTTACTCCAGCGGGGGCCAGTACGAGCAGTACTTC. The V and J genes are TRBV6-5 and TRBJ2-7; 8 bases align to TRBD2. J lost 4 bases, V lost 0 bases, and 5 bases had no gene match. This CDR3 has 15 amino acids. Germline loops: CDR1 MNHEY, CDR2 SVGAGI.

The rearrangement uses TRBV30 and TRBJ2-2; a weak D match, TRBD1 (6 bases). The CDR3 is 13 amino acids. The V end lost 5 bases, the J end lost 7 bases, and 14 bases lay between the germline ends. In germline, CDR1 is GTSNPN, CDR2 SVGIG (reference sequence). The CDR3 bases are TGTGCCTGGGGGCAGGGGATGGGCGGGGAGCTGTTTTTT. It encodes CAWGQGMGGELFF.

This chain links TRBV7-9 with TRBJ2-3; D call uncertain. The CDR3 contains 13 residues. Trimming shortened V by 5 bases and J by 4 bases, and 10 bases separated the two germline ends. Germline V lookup: CDR1 SEHNR, CDR2 FQNEAQ (reference sequence). In DNA, the CDR3 is TGTGCCAGCAGCCCCACAAGGGCAGATACGCAGTATTTT. It encodes CASSPTRADTQYF.

This chain connects TRBV10-3 to TRBJ1-1; D is undetermined. The CDR3 contains 14 residues. CDR1 and CDR2 from the germline V gene are ENHRY and SYGVKD. Trimming cost V 0 bases and J 2 bases, with 7 bases left between them. The CDR3 spells CAISESAGNTEAFF. The CDR3 bases are TGTGCCATCAGTGAGTCGGCGGGAAACACTGAAGCTTTCTTT.

CDR3 DNA: TGTGCCAGCAGCCAATCCAGCGGGAAGGCAGAGACCCAGTACTTC. Its protein product is CASSQSSGKAETQYF. The genes are TRBV14 and TRBJ2-5; TRBD2 matches 7 bases. This CDR3 is 15 amino acids long. The trim removed 2 bases at V and 4 bases at J, leaving 7 bases unmatched. Germline-derived CDR1 and CDR2 are SGHDN and FVKESK.

The J gene is TRBJ1-1, the V gene TRBV6-4, with D hard to call. The CDR3 has 13 residues. Germline V CDR1 and CDR2: MRHNA, SNTAGT. V gave up 6 bases and J gave up 0 bases, with 8 bases separating them. CDR3 residues: CASREGLNTEAFF. The CDR3 DNA is TGTGCCAGCAGAGAAGGACTGAACACTGAAGCTTTCTTT.

This clone has more than one count but fewer than ten. The chain is built from TRBV15 and TRBJ2-7, with D tentatively TRBD2 (5 bases). The CDR3 contains 16 residues. Trimming took off 3 bases at V and 6 bases at J, with 21 bases between the two ends. Germline V gives CDR1 LNHNV, CDR2 YYDKDF (reference sequence). As DNA, the CDR3 is TGTGCCACCAGCAGTGGGGTCGGCGGGCTACGGGGCGAGCAGTACTTC. Translated, it gives CATSSGVGGLRGEQYF.

This rearrangement joins TRBV11-2 to TRBJ2-7; the match to TRBD2 covers 9 bases. This CDR3 comprises 15 residues. The V and J ends lost 2 bases and 1 base, in that order; junction bases with no gene match: 3. From germline, CDR1 is SGHAT and CDR2 FQNNGV. Written as DNA, the CDR3 is TGTGCCAGCAGCTTAACGCGGGGGGGGTCCTACGAGCAGTACTTC. Its translation is CASSLTRGGSYEQYF.

V gene TRBV6-5 combines with J gene TRBJ2-1; weak D call: TRBD2 (5 bases). Germline CDR1 is MNHEY and CDR2 is SVGAGI. This CDR3 comprises 15 residues. Trimming removed 2 bases at V and 1 base at J, with 9 bases between. The chain's CDR3 is CASSYESGSYNEQFF. The CDR3 DNA follows: TGTGCCAGCAGTTACGAGTCGGGGTCCTACAATGAGCAGTTCTTC.